The text below deals with one T cell receptor beta chain. Each CDR3 protein is one row after TCRdb ran MiXCR on the 5' RACE reads. Of hundreds of thousands of distinct CDR3 sequences in the sample, roughly 20% are singletons; the top ten hold about 8.7%. This sample is drawn from a study of T-cell memory formation after mild COVID-19. Study-wide background: Largely, TCR clusters stayed within a single donor.

V lost 0 bases, J lost 5 bases, and 15 bases lay in between. The CDR3 sequence is 16 residues long. In germline, CDR1 is MNHEY, CDR2 SVGAGI. Sequenced material: PBMCs or a T cell subset sorted from them (not recorded which). The sequence came from an adult woman who had mild COVID-19 (a few samples of this study predate the infection). Cell type and time point are not known. The chain carries TRBV6-5 and TRBJ2-3; D may be TRBD1 (5 bases). Here the CDR3 reads CASSYSSGSLLDTQYF. The CDR3, as DNA: TGTGCCAGCAGTTACTCCTCAGGGTCCCTCTTAGATACGCAGTATTTT.